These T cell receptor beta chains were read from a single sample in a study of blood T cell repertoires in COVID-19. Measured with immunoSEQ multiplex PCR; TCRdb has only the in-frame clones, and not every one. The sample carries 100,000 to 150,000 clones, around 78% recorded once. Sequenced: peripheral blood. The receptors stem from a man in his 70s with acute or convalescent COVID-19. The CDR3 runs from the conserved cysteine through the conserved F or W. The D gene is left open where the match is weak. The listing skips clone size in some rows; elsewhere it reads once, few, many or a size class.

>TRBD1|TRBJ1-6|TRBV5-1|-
CASSLGQGANSPLHF
TGCGCCAGCAGCTTGGGACAGGGGGCAAATTCACCCCTCCACTTT
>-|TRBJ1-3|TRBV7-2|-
CASSLKAAGGNTIYF
TGTGCCAGCAGCTTAAAGGCGGCGGGTGGAAACACCATATATTTT
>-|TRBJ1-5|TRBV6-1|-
CASSEGRNQPQHF
TGTGCCAGCAGTGAAGGGCGCAATCAGCCCCAGCATTTT
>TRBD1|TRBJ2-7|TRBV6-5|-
CASSGQDLSYEQYF
TGTGCCAGCAGCGGACAGGACCTCTCCTACGAGCAGTACTTC
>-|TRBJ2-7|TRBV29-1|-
CSVEDPGGSSYEQYF
TGCAGCGTTGAAGATCCTGGGGGCAGTTCCTACGAGCAGTACTTC
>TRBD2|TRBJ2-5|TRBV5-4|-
CASSLETSGGRWETQYF
TGTGCCAGCAGCTTGGAGACTAGCGGGGGTCGTTGGGAGACCCAGTACTTC
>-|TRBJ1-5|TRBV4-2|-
CASSHGRAPLSNQPQHF
TGTGCCAGCAGCCATGGCAGGGCGCCCCTTAGCAATCAGCCCCAGCATTTT
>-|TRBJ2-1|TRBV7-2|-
CASSLVPGPYNEQFF
TGTGCCAGCAGCTTAGTACCTGGGCCCTACAATGAGCAGTTCTTC
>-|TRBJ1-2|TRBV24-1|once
CATRGRGVYYGYTF
TGTGCCACCAGGGGTCGGGGGGTCTACTATGGCTACACCTTC
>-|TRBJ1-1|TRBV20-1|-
CSASNGRGGAFF
TGCAGTGCTAGTAATGGGAGAGGGGGAGCTTTCTTT
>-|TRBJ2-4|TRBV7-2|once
CASSLYGNIQYF
TGTGCCAGCAGCTTATACGGGAACATTCAGTACTTC
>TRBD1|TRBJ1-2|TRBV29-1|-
CSVGQGSYGYTF
TGCAGCGTCGGACAGGGGTCCTATGGCTACACCTTC
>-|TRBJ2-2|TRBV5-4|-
CASSLNLGIGELFF
TGTGCCAGCAGCCTAAACCTCGGTATCGGGGAGCTGTTTTTT
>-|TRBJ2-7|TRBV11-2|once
CASSSLQGNSGEQYF
TGTGCCAGCAGCTCGCTACAGGGTAACTCGGGCGAGCAGTACTTC
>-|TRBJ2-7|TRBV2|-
CASSDIAYEQYF
TGTGCCAGCAGTGATATCGCCTACGAGCAGTACTTC
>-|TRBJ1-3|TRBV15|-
CATSRDSTDGNTIYF
TGTGCCACCAGCAGAGACTCGACTGATGGAAACACCATATATTTT
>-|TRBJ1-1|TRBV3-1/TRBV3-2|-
CASSFLGQPNTEAFF
TGTGCCAGCAGCTTTTTGGGACAACCGAACACTGAAGCTTTCTTT
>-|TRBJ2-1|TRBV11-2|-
CASSPRQAGEQFF
TGTGCCAGCAGCCCCCGACAGGCCGGCGAGCAGTTCTTC
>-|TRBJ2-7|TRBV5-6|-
CASRDTGTSAYEQYF
TGTGCCAGCAGAGACACCGGGACATCCGCCTACGAGCAGTACTTC
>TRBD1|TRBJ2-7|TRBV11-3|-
CASSLEKNRGNYEQYF
TGTGCCAGCAGCTTAGAAAAAAACAGGGGCAACTACGAGCAGTACTTC
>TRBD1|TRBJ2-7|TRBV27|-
CASSFKGAASYEQYF
TGTGCCAGCAGTTTTAAGGGGGCAGCCTCCTACGAGCAGTACTTC
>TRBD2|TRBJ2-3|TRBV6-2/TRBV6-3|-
CASSYFRASGEIRTDTQYF
TGTGCCAGCAGTTACTTCAGGGCTAGCGGGGAAATACGCACAGATACGCAGTATTTT
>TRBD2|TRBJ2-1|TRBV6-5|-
CASSYFSSGVGGEQFF
TGTGCCAGCAGTTACTTCTCTAGCGGGGTCGGGGGTGAGCAGTTCTTC
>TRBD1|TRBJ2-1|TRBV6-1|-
CASSEFGQGASEQFF
TGTGCCAGCAGTGAGTTCGGACAGGGGGCAAGTGAGCAGTTCTTC
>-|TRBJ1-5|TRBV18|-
CASSAGVPVNQPQHF
TGTGCCAGCTCAGCAGGGGTCCCCGTCAATCAGCCCCAGCATTTT
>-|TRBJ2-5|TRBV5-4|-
CASSNRGGETQYF
TGTGCCAGCAGCAACAGGGGAGGCGAGACCCAGTACTTC
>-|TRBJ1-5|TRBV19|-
CASSIILDRNQPQHF
TGTGCCAGTAGTATAATTCTGGACAGAAATCAGCCCCAGCATTTT
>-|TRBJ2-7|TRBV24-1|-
CATSATRSYEQYF
TGTGCCACCAGTGCTACGCGGTCCTACGAGCAGTACTTC
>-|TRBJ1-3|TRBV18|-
CASSLDRTGNTIYF
TGTGCCAGCTCTCTTGACAGGACTGGAAACACCATATATTTT
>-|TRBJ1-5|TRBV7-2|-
CASSLAGASNQPQHF
TGTGCCAGCAGCTTAGCAGGGGCGAGCAATCAGCCCCAGCATTTT
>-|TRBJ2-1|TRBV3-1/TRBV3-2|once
CASSQRDNEQFF
TGTGCCAGCAGCCAGAGGGACAATGAGCAGTTCTTC
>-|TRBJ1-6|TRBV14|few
CASSQQTTPLHF
TGTGCCAGCAGCCAACAAACTACACCCCTCCACTTT
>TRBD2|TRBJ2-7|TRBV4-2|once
CASSQQLAGVSYEQYF
TGTGCCAGCAGCCAGCAACTAGCGGGGGTCTCCTACGAGCAGTACTTC
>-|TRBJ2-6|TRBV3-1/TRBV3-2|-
CASSPAGAASGANVLTF
TGTGCCAGCAGCCCGGCGGGGGCGGCTTCTGGGGCCAACGTCCTGACTTTC
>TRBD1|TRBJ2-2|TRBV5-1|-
CASSSPRDSGPNTGELFF
TGCGCCAGCAGCTCCCCCAGGGACAGCGGCCCGAACACCGGGGAGCTGTTTTTT
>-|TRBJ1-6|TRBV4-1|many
CASSQGEFSSYNSPLHF
TGCGCCAGCAGCCAAGGGGAGTTTAGCTCCTATAATTCACCCCTCCACTTT
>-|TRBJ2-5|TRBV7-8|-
CASSLGQGRGWETQYF
TGTGCCAGCAGCTTAGGGCAAGGACGGGGTTGGGAGACCCAGTACTTC
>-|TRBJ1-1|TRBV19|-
CASTGHLGTEAFF
TGTGCCAGTACCGGACACTTGGGGACTGAAGCTTTCTTT
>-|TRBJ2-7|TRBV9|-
CASSVGGADLRDEQYF
TGTGCCAGCAGCGTAGGGGGAGCAGACCTTCGCGACGAGCAGTACTTC
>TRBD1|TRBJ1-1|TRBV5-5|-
CASSPPPTGLNTEAFF
TGTGCCAGCAGCCCACCCCCGACAGGGTTGAACACTGAAGCTTTCTTT
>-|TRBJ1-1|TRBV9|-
CASSPRALRDTEAFF
TGTGCCAGCAGCCCGCGGGCCTTGCGGGACACTGAAGCTTTCTTT
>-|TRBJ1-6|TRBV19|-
CASSINTYNSPLHF
TGTGCCAGTAGTATTAACACCTATAATTCACCCCTCCACTTT
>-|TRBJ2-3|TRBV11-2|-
CASSLQRRGTDTQYF
TGTGCCAGCAGCTTACAGAGGCGGGGAACAGATACGCAGTATTTT
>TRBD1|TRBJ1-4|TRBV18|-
CASSPPTGTGHEKLFF
TGTGCCAGCTCACCACCAACCGGGACAGGGCATGAAAAACTGTTTTTT
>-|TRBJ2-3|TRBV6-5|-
CASSYEAYDTDTQYF
TGTGCCAGCAGTTACGAGGCGTATGACACAGATACGCAGTATTTT
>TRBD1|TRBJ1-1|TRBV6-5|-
CASSIPGQGNTEAFF
TGTGCCAGCAGTATCCCAGGACAGGGCAACACTGAAGCTTTCTTT
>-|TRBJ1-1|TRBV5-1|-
CASSFGNSLNTEAFF
TGCGCCAGCAGCTTCGGGAACTCTCTCAACACTGAAGCTTTCTTT
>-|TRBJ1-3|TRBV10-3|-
CATSTANSGNTIYF
TGTGCCACTTCGACAGCCAATTCTGGAAACACCATATATTTT
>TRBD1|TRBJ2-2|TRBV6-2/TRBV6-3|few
CASSTGQGVTGELFF
TGTGCCAGCAGTACAGGACAGGGTGTCACCGGGGAGCTGTTTTTT
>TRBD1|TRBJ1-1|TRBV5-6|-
CASSDGTVEAFF
TGTGCCAGCAGCGACGGGACAGTTGAAGCTTTCTTT
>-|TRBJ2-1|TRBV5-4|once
CASSPEIGASGQFF
TGTGCCAGCAGTCCTGAAATTGGCGCGTCGGGTCAGTTCTTC